The 10 T cell receptor beta chains below were found in one sample sequenced in a study of blood T cell repertoires in COVID-19. This table comes from immunoSEQ multiplex PCR, and its TCRdb copy is limited to in-frame clones, with some not included. Here the sample spans some 510,000 clones, approximately 87% being singletons. The sequencing sample was made of PBMCs or T cells enriched from blood (not recorded which). These receptors came from a woman aged 35 to 49 who had recovered from COVID-19.

The CDR3 spells CASSQDGGSPQYF. In DNA form, the CDR3 reads TGCGCCAGCAGCCAAGACGGGGGATCGCCCCAGTACTTC. V is TRBV4-3 and J is TRBJ2-4; a weak D match, TRBD2 (6 bases). Germline CDR1 is LGHNA and CDR2 is YSLEER. The CDR3 sequence is 13 residues long. Trimming took off 0 bases at V and 13 bases at J, with 13 bases between the two ends.

The rearrangement links TRBV2 to TRBJ1-5; 9 positions agree with TRBD1. Germline CDR1 SNHLY, CDR2 FYNNEI. The CDR3 runs to 14 residues. Trimming took 2 bases from V and 7 from J; bases not matched to a gene: 3. Written as DNA, the CDR3 is TGTGCCAGCAGTGAACGGACAGGGGAACAGCCCCAGCATTTT. Its translation is CASSERTGEQPQHF.

J is TRBJ2-1 and V is TRBV15; TRBD2 might be the D (6 bases). Trimming removed 0 bases at V and 6 bases at J, with 18 bases between. The CDR3 sequence is 17 residues long. Germline values: CDR1 LNHNV, CDR2 YYDKDF (reference sequence). The CDR3 loop is CATSRDRSGGWGNEQFF. CDR3 DNA: TGTGCCACCAGCAGAGATCGGTCCGGAGGGTGGGGCAATGAGCAGTTCTTC.

This clone was seen a handful of times. The V gene is TRBV6-5, the J gene TRBJ1-2, with TRBD1 matching over 7 bases. V trimming: 6 bases; J trimming: 4 bases; junction bases outside the gene matches: 8. Germline V gene sequence: CDR1 MNHEY, CDR2 SVGAGI. The CDR3 covers 14 residues. CDR3 nucleotides: TGTGCCAGCAGCCCCGACAGGGACTTCTATGGCTACACCTTC. Amino acid sequence: CASSPDRDFYGYTF.

The chain has TRBV29-1 and TRBJ2-5; 9 positions agree with TRBD1. CDR1 and CDR2 (germline): SQVTM, ANQGSEA. V lost 7 bases and J lost 4; bases outside the gene matches: 7. The CDR3 is made up of 13 amino acids. The CDR3 DNA reads TGCAGCGCCCCGGGACAGGGAACAGAGACCCAGTACTTC. It is translated as CSAPGQGTETQYF.

The J gene is TRBJ2-3, the V gene TRBV6-6; 9 bases align to TRBD2. Germline-derived CDR1 and CDR2 are MNHNY and SVGAGI (reference sequence). The CDR3 contains 16 residues. The V segment lost 6 bases and the J segment 2 bases; nucleotides outside the gene matches: 9. The CDR3 sequence: CASSGTSRRPTDTQYF. The CDR3 DNA follows: TGTGCCAGCAGCGGGACTAGCAGGAGGCCCACAGATACGCAGTATTTT.

The genes are TRBV6-5 and TRBJ2-7; the match to TRBD2 covers 8 bases. The CDR3 runs to 15 residues. The J segment lost 4 bases and the V segment lost 5 bases, leaving 10 bases of the junction unmatched. Germline V gene lookup returns CDR1 MNHEY and CDR2 SVGAGI. The CDR3 coding sequence is TGTGCCAGCAGTAGGACTAGCCTGGGACTATACGAGCAGTACTTC. Translation: CASSRTSLGLYEQYF.

The chain joins TRBV2 to TRBJ2-5; the D gene is possibly TRBD2 (5 bases). The V gene's germline CDR1 is SNHLY and CDR2 FYNNEI. V shed 4 bases and J shed 6 bases, with 15 bases lying between them. The CDR3 is 14 residues long. The CDR3 DNA sequence: TGTGCCAGCAGTGGGACTCCCGTAATGCAGACCCAGTACTTC. Translation gives CASSGTPVMQTQYF.

The chain has TRBV5-1 and TRBJ2-2; 8 bases agree with TRBD1. This CDR3 contains 16 residues. V trimming: 0 bases; J trimming: 5 bases; junction bases outside the gene matches: 6. The germline V gene encodes CDR1 SGHRS and CDR2 YFSETQ. The CDR3 region is CASSLGQGIGTGELFF. The CDR3 DNA follows: TGCGCCAGCAGCTTGGGACAGGGGATAGGAACCGGGGAGCTGTTTTTT. The full variable domain, with the rest looked up from reference TRBV5-1 and TRBJ2-2, is KAGVTQTPRYLIKTRGQQVTLSCSPISGHRSVSWYQQTPGQGLQFLFEYFSETQRNKGNFPGRFSGRQFSNSRSEMNVSTLELGDSALYLCASSLGQGIGTGELFFGEGSRLTVL.

The chain links TRBV10-1 to TRBJ1-6, with D tentatively TRBD1 (6 bases). V lost 3 bases, J lost 4 bases, and 16 bases lay in between. CDR3 size: 17 residues. Germline V CDR1 and CDR2: WNHNN, SYGVQD (reference sequence). The CDR3 sequence: CASSDGQPPSYNSPLHF. The CDR3 nucleotides are TGCGCCAGCAGTGATGGACAGCCGCCCTCTTATAATTCACCCCTCCACTTT.